Described below is a single T cell receptor (beta chain) sequence and its context. Antigen specificity is unknown. This was the immunoSEQ v3.0 assay at survey level. Method: immunoSEQ multiplex PCR; TCRdb's copy keeps in-frame clones and lacks some. The repertoire holds 42,000 or so clones, approximately 87% seen once, with about 4% in the top ten. The data derive from a study of long-term antiretroviral therapy in people with HIV. General observations from the study: Upon ART, diversity increased but remained lower than transplant donor controls.

V lost 3 bases, J lost 6 bases, and 15 bases lay in between. This CDR3 has 16 residues. Germline-derived CDR1 and CDR2 are SGHAT and FQNNGV. The chain couples TRBV11-2 to TRBJ1-6; possibly TRBD1 for D (5 bases). The sequencing used unsorted PBMCs, collected 1.2 years after starting antiretroviral therapy. This clonotype originated in a woman in her 50s with HIV. In DNA form, the CDR3 reads TGTGCCAGCAGCTTGGTCCCCGGGGCACGTAATTCACCCCTCCACTTT. Its protein product is CASSLVPGARNSPLHF.